The T cell receptor beta chain under discussion was sequenced for a study of metastatic and nonmetastatic thyroid tumors. This clone was seen only a few times. At one of its ends the junction is not consistent with the germline gene, which may arise from a read error. TCRdb reanalyzed the PCR reads via MiXCR. The sample includes 40,000 or so clones, roughly 25% of them seen just once. Thyroid surgery was performed in patients who had received no treatment beforehand. Sequencing input: blood. The sequence came from a female donor with papillary thyroid cancer or a benign thyroid nodule (not recorded which). Some clones in this sample may be carry-over from other donors' samples.

CDR3: CASKRGVGAEDFF. The DNA of the CDR3 is TGTGCCAGTAAAAGGGGAGTTGGGGCTGAAGATTTCTTT. The chain couples TRBV19 to TRBJ1-1; a weak D match, TRBD1 (5 bases). The CDR3 has 13 residues. Germline V lookup: CDR1 LNHDA, CDR2 SQIVND (reference sequence). Filled out from reference TRBV19 and TRBJ1-1, the complete variable domain reads DGGITQSPKYLFRKEGQNVTLSCEQNLNHDAMYWYRQDPGQGLRLIYYSQIVNDFQKGDIAEGYSVSREKKESFPLTVTSAQKNPTAFYLCASKRGVGAEDFFGQGTRLTVV.